The clone carrying this T cell receptor (beta chain) has only a few counts. Antigen unknown. Expressed TCRB transcripts got sequenced, as all isolated RNA was reverse transcribed. There were 3.5 million to 4.5 million reads on average in the naive, central memory and regulatory T cell samples. TCRdb's table, derived via immunoSEQ multiplex PCR, lists solely in-frame clones and lacks some. The sample has some 330,000 clones, around 12% seen once. This sample was taken from a study of beta chain features in type 1 diabetes. Study-level findings and limits: Researchers report that Type 1 diabetes patients had moderately but significantly shorter TCRB CDR3s across all four CD4+ subsets. More deletions and fewer insertions at VDJ junctions were found in patients with type 1 diabetes.

This receptor was obtained from a woman between 18 and 29 years old with type 1 diabetes. The sequenced sample was naive CD4+ T cells from blood.

The CDR3 coding sequence is TGTGCCAGCAGCTTGGCCCGGGACTCACGCTACAATGAGCAGTTCTTC. It is translated as CASSLARDSRYNEQFF. This chain connects TRBV5-4 to TRBJ2-1, with D perhaps TRBD2 (6 bases). The V gene lost 0 bases and the J gene lost 3 bases, with 13 bases spanning the gap. The CDR3 runs to 16 residues. From germline, CDR1 is SGHNT and CDR2 YYREEE (reference sequence).